The present T cell receptor beta chain was sequenced within a study of cytomegalovirus exposure and HLA in healthy donors. PCR used 60 Vbeta primers and 13 Jbeta primers. Produced via immunoSEQ multiplex PCR; TCRdb's table is partial and in-frame only. This table holds about 160,000 clones, roughly 85% found once. Worth noting for this clone: Its antigen is not identified.

Findings and limits, study-wide: As a later analysis revealed, most CMV-associated TCR beta chains appeared HLA-restricted. Several top significant clusters appeared, in a later analysis, to be linked to common viral pathogens. In a later analysis, specific HLA alleles were associated with 15,000 to 20,000 TCR beta sequences at a 0.05 false discovery rate.

The specimen was PBMCs. This TCR derives from a woman aged 45 to 65 in good health and CMV-seropositive.

The CDR3 nucleotides read TGTGCCAGCAGTTTTTGGCAGTACACTGAAGCTTTCTTT. Translated, it gives CASSFWQYTEAFF. J is TRBJ1-1 and V is TRBV27; D is unresolved. Germline CDR1 reads MNHEY; CDR2 reads SMNVEV (reference sequence). The CDR3 spans 13 residues. V lost 3 bases and J lost 3, with 8 bases in between.